Following are 10 T cell receptor beta chains from one sample sequenced in a study of T-cell memory formation after mild COVID-19. TCRdb re-derived calls from the 5' RACE reads in MiXCR, one entry per CDR3 protein. The sample lists roughly 160,000 distinct CDR3 sequences, roughly 13% seen once, with roughly 3.3% in the top ten. Sequencing used PBMCs or a T cell subset sorted from them (not recorded which). These receptors all stem from a man aged 18 to 29 who had mild COVID-19 (a few samples of this study predate the infection). Cell type and time point are not known.

This chain joins TRBV7-9 and TRBJ1-1; the match to TRBD1 covers 7 bases. Germline CDR1 reads SEHNR; CDR2 reads FQNEAQ (reference sequence). V shed 2 bases and J 9 bases; nucleotides not matched to a gene: 6. The CDR3 runs 13 residues. The CDR3 region is CASSLNAQGKAFF. The CDR3 coding sequence is TGTGCCAGCAGCTTAAATGCACAGGGGAAAGCTTTCTTT. Variable domain in full (rest from reference TRBV7-9 and TRBJ1-1): DTGVSQNPRHKITKRGQNVTFRCDPISEHNRLYWYRQTLGQGPEFLTYFQNEAQLEKSRLLSDRFSAERPKGSFSTLEIQRTEQGDSAMYLCASSLNAQGKAFFGQGTRLTVV.

The V gene is TRBV12-3 or TRBV12-4, the J gene TRBJ2-1, with D possibly TRBD1 on 7 matching bases. The V end was cut by 6 bases, the J end by 4 bases, with 16 bases between. This CDR3 has 15 amino acids. The CDR3 DNA follows: TGTGCCAGCAGCTCCCCAGGGGGGCCTTACAATGAGCAGTTCTTC. Its translation: CASSSPGGPYNEQFF.

This clonotype came up a few times. The chain has TRBV9 and TRBJ1-1; TRBD1 matches 7 bases. CDR1 is SGDLS and CDR2 is YYNGEE in the germline V gene. The ends lost 4 bases at V and 11 bases at J; junction bases unmatched: 8. The CDR3 loop spans 12 amino acids. This CDR3 reads CASSFQGGVAFF. In nucleotides, the CDR3 is TGTGCCAGCAGCTTCCAGGGGGGAGTGGCTTTCTTT.

The rearrangement links TRBV18 to TRBJ2-2; a possible D gene is TRBD2 (6 bases). The CDR3 has 15 residues. Germline V CDR1 and CDR2: KGHSH, LQKENI. V was trimmed by 3 bases and J by 4 bases, leaving 12 bases between them. This CDR3 reads CASSPWDSLTGELFF. The DNA of the CDR3 is TGTGCCAGCTCACCTTGGGACTCGCTCACCGGGGAGCTGTTTTTT.

V is TRBV29-1 and J is TRBJ2-1, with 7 bases lining up with TRBD2. V lost 4 bases and J lost 7; bases outside the gene matches: 10. CDR1 is SQVTM, CDR2 ANQGSEA, per germline. This CDR3 is built from 14 residues. CDR3 bases: TGCAGCGTTGGGGGGGGTACACAAGGGAATGAGCAGTTCTTC. This encodes CSVGGGTQGNEQFF.

This clonotype has more than one count but fewer than ten. The DNA for the CDR3 is TGTGCCAGTAGTAGAGTCTCCACAGGGGGCCCAACAAACACCATATATTTT. The encoded protein is CASSRVSTGGPTNTIYF. The V gene is TRBV19, the J gene TRBJ1-3, with 9 bases that match TRBD1. The V segment lost 4 bases and the J segment 6 bases; nucleotides outside the gene matches: 13. CDR1 and CDR2 from the germline V gene are LNHDA and SQIVND (reference sequence). The CDR3 covers 17 residues.

The chain links TRBV7-9 to TRBJ1-4; unclear D gene. The germline V gene encodes CDR1 SEHNR and CDR2 FQNEAQ (reference sequence). The CDR3 loop spans 12 amino acids. V gave up 3 bases and J gave up 8 bases, with 7 bases separating them. CDR3 region: CASSFSGEKLFF. The CDR3 DNA is TGTGCCAGCAGCTTTTCCGGGGAAAAACTGTTTTTT.

The chain has TRBV2 and TRBJ2-1, with unresolved D. The ends were cut back, 1 base at V and 4 bases at J, with 5 bases in the middle. The CDR3 consists of 13 residues. Germline lookup yields CDR1 SNHLY and CDR2 FYNNEI. CDR3 in amino acids: CASSEDSYNEQFF. CDR3 sequence (DNA): TGTGCCAGCAGTGAAGACAGTTACAATGAGCAGTTCTTC.

This chain joins TRBV10-3 and TRBJ2-3; TRBD2 matches at 11 bases. V dropped 4 bases and J dropped 3; count of bases not matched to a gene: 0. Germline values: CDR1 ENHRY, CDR2 SYGVKD. This CDR3 is 14 amino acids long. The CDR3 protein is CAISGTSGTDTQYF. The CDR3 DNA reads as TGTGCCATCAGTGGGACTAGCGGGACAGATACGCAGTATTTT.

This clonotype showed up just a few times. J is TRBJ2-5 and V is TRBV5-1, with 7 bases identical to TRBD1. V gave up 4 bases and J gave up 4 bases; unmatched junction bases: 7. The CDR3 totals 14 residues. Germline lookup yields CDR1 SGHRS and CDR2 YFSETQ. The DNA for the CDR3 is TGCGCCAGCAGCCCACAGGGGCCCGGAGAGACCCAGTACTTC. Its translation is CASSPQGPGETQYF.